These 15 T cell receptor beta chains were sequenced from one sample in a study of T cells in Graves' hyperthyroidism and ophthalmopathy (dated by TCRdb to between 2018 and 2020). The library was generated by multiplex PCR. The sequencer was an Illumina HiSeq 2000. The TCR beta CDR3 regions were amplified from RNA transcripts. A first-round RT-PCR of the TCR CDR3 used the HTBI primer set with the Qiagen OneStep RT-PCR kit. The public sequencing data were trimmed at Q25 with fastp and processed into clonotypes with MiXCR by TCRdb, which kept only in-frame beta chains. CDR3 protein duplicates are merged, each entry listing the most common genes and DNA. The sample has over 700,000 distinct CDR3 sequences on record, 30% to 40% of them singletons. Jointly, the top ten make up 31% of the sample. What was sequenced was blood. These receptors came from a woman in her thirties or forties with Graves' hyperthyroidism.

CDR3 DNA sequence: TGTGCCAGCAGTGTCGGTCCTGGAGTAGGGACTGAAGCTTTCTTT. Residues: CASSVGPGVGTEAFF. J is TRBJ1-1 and V is TRBV7-9; D is unresolved. Germline CDR1 reads SEHNR; CDR2 reads FQNEAQ (reference sequence). This CDR3 spans 15 amino acids. The V end was cut by 6 bases, the J end by 5 bases, with 19 bases between.

The V and J genes are TRBV12-5 and TRBJ2-2; D is uncertain. Germline-derived CDR1 and CDR2 are LGHNT and FRNRAP. V dropped 3 bases and J dropped 4 bases, with 3 bases sitting between them. The CDR3 is 12 amino acids. The CDR3 protein is CASGFGTGELFF. Here the CDR3 DNA reads TGTGCTAGTGGTTTTGGCACCGGGGAGCTGTTTTTT.

This clonotype has at least ten counts. V gene TRBV7-3 combines with J gene TRBJ1-2, with D tentatively TRBD1 (6 bases). The CDR3 has 13 residues. The V gene lost 5 bases and the J gene lost 6 bases, with 13 bases spanning the gap. CDR1 SGHTA and CDR2 FQGTGA come from the germline V gene. In nucleotides, the CDR3 is TGTGCCAGCAGCCTCTCAGGGGAGGATGGCTACACCTTC. As protein: CASSLSGEDGYTF.

This clonotype was seen a few times. J is TRBJ1-2 and V is TRBV4-1; weak D call: TRBD1 (6 bases). Trimming cost V 0 bases and J 7 bases, with 21 bases left between them. Germline CDR1 reads MGHRA; CDR2 reads YSYEKL. The CDR3 spans 17 residues. This CDR3 reads CASSQDPQGPIVGGYTF. The CDR3 DNA reads TGCGCCAGCAGCCAAGACCCACAGGGCCCCATTGTTGGTGGCTACACCTTC.

The chain has TRBV7-9 and TRBJ1-1; D remains unclear. CDR3 length: 13 amino acids. CDR1 and CDR2 from the germline V gene are SEHNR and FQNEAQ (reference sequence). V was shortened by 5 bases and J by 3 bases, with 10 bases between the two germline ends. CDR3 DNA: TGTGCCAGCAGCACAAGACCGGACACTGAAGCTTTCTTT. This sequence encodes CASSTRPDTEAFF.

This clonotype was seen only a few times. The gene calls are TRBV9 and TRBJ2-3, with 13 bases matching TRBD2. Germline assignment: CDR1 SGDLS and CDR2 YYNGEE. The V gene end was trimmed by 0 bases and the J gene end by 5 bases; junction bases not matched to a gene: 3. The CDR3 contains 16 residues. CDR3 nucleotide sequence: TGTGCCAGCAGCGTAGAACTAGCGGGAGGGGGAGATACGCAGTATTTT. It encodes CASSVELAGGGDTQYF.

This clonotype came up many times. This sequence joins TRBV9 and TRBJ1-1; no firm D call. The CDR3 extends over 13 amino acids. V shed 0 bases and J shed 3 bases, with 6 bases lying between them. Germline V CDR1 and CDR2: SGDLS, YYNGEE. The CDR3 DNA reads as TGTGCCAGCAGCGTAGATGGTTACACTGAAGCTTTCTTT. This codes for CASSVDGYTEAFF.

This clonotype was detected ten times or more. The V gene is TRBV11-2, the J gene TRBJ1-2; unclear D gene. Germline CDR1 reads SGHAT; CDR2 reads FQNNGV. The V and J ends lost 1 base and 4 bases respectively, with 10 bases between them. The CDR3 contains 14 residues. DNA of the CDR3: TGTGCCAGCAGCTTAGCAGGAGCCCCCTATGGCTACACCTTC. This sequence encodes CASSLAGAPYGYTF.

This clonotype was detected only a few times. The rearrangement links TRBV7-2 to TRBJ2-7; TRBD2 is a possible D gene (6 bases). V was cut by 8 bases and J by 0 bases, with 14 bases left in between. Germline CDR1 is SGHTA and CDR2 is FQGNSA. The CDR3 runs 14 residues. The CDR3 region is CASQYGGVSYEQYF. As DNA, the CDR3 is TGTGCCAGCCAATACGGCGGGGTCTCCTACGAGCAGTACTTC.

In this sample, this clonotype turned up a few times. The chain combines TRBV6-5 with TRBJ1-2; 8 bases are a match to TRBD1. Trimming at V came to 6 bases and at J to 0 bases, leaving 9 bases not matched to a gene. This CDR3 region has 16 residues. Looked up from germline, CDR1 is MNHEY and CDR2 is SVGAGI. CDR3 sequence: CASRRTGMRANYGYTF. Here the CDR3 DNA reads TGTGCCAGCAGAAGGACAGGGATGAGGGCTAACTATGGCTACACCTTC.

This clonotype was recorded a few times. This chain links TRBV2 with TRBJ1-5, with a weak D call TRBD1 (5 bases). The germline V and J ends were trimmed by 5 bases and 6 bases, with 20 bases remaining between them. The V gene's germline CDR1 is SNHLY and CDR2 FYNNEI. CDR3 length equals 16 residues. The CDR3 region is CASSSITGVWVQPQHF. DNA for the CDR3: TGTGCCAGCAGTTCGATAACAGGAGTATGGGTTCAGCCCCAGCATTTT. Complete variable domain (other parts from reference TRBV2 and TRBJ1-5): EPEVTQTPSHQVTQMGQEVILRCVPISNHLYFYWYRQILGQKVEFLVSFYNNEISEKSEIFDDQFSVERPDGSNFTLKIRSTKLEDSAMYFCASSSITGVWVQPQHFGDGTRLSIL.

This clonotype was seen many times. The rearrangement links TRBV19 to TRBJ2-7, with 12 bases aligning to TRBD2. CDR3 size: 15 residues. Germline-derived CDR1 and CDR2 are LNHDA and SQIVND (reference sequence). J gave up 2 bases and V 7 bases, and 6 bases lay outside the gene matches. The CDR3, as DNA: TGTGCCAGTACCCCAGGACTAGCGGGGCCCTACGAGCAGTACTTC. Residues: CASTPGLAGPYEQYF.

This clonotype was recorded many times. The rearrangement links TRBV12-3 or TRBV12-4 to TRBJ1-4; no clear D gene. V dropped 4 bases and J dropped 7 bases, with 10 bases sitting between them. The CDR3 totals 13 residues. CDR3 amino acids: CASSSVVFEKLFF. The CDR3 bases are TGTGCCAGCAGTTCTGTAGTGTTTGAAAAACTGTTTTTT.

The CDR3 loop reads CSVVDGEAFF. Written as DNA, the CDR3 is TGCAGCGTCGTGGACGGGGAGGCTTTCTTT. The chain has TRBV29-1 and TRBJ1-1; D remains unclear. Germline assignment: CDR1 SQVTM and CDR2 ANQGSEA. Trimming stripped 6 bases from V and 11 bases from J, with 13 bases between. The CDR3 contains 10 residues.

A word on this clonotype: One base away lies a much larger clone, so this may be a sequencing read error. The rearrangement links TRBV20-1 to TRBJ2-5; 12 nucleotides line up with TRBD2. Germline-derived CDR1 and CDR2 are DFQATT and SNEGSKA (reference sequence). The CDR3 length is 14 residues. The CDR3 loop reads CSAETSGSQEAQYF. The CDR3 DNA reads as TGCAGTGCCGAGACTAGCGGGAGCCAAGAGGCCCAGTACTTC.